Sequencing of this T cell receptor (beta chain) was carried out in a study of control samples from healthy donors and cancer patients. The method was immunoSEQ multiplex PCR; TCRdb's version includes in-frame clones alone and lacks a portion of them. Of fewer than 40,000 clones listed, approximately 94% were seen once; the top ten hold roughly 6.7%. Germline CDR1 is LNHDA and CDR2 is SQIVND (reference sequence). V lost 7 bases, J lost 2 bases, and 6 bases lay in between. There are 12 residues in the CDR3. The chain carries TRBV19 and TRBJ1-5; D ambiguous. This clonotype was obtained from a man in his fifties or sixties in good health. Sequencing was performed on blood. The CDR3 DNA reads as TGTGCCAGTAAACCGGGCAATCAGCCCCAGCATTTT. It encodes CASKPGNQPQHF.